These 17 T cell receptor beta chains were all obtained from the same sample, sequenced in a study of graft-versus-host responses after intestinal transplantation. These TCRs are of unknown antigen specificity. Method: immunoSEQ multiplex PCR; TCRdb's copy keeps in-frame clones and lacks some. The sample has about 96,000 clones; more than 85% are singletons. The sequencing used unstimulated CD4+ T cells sorted from spleen or lymph node cells, collected before intestinal transplant. The receptor source for this set is a human donor who received an intestinal transplant.

This chain joins TRBV7-3 and TRBJ2-5; tentatively, D is TRBD1 (8 bases). The end of the DNA fits TRBJ2-7 better, so the J call may be wrong. The germline gives CDR1 SGHTA, CDR2 FQGTGA. This CDR3 is built from 16 residues. In DNA form, the CDR3 reads TGTGCCAGCAGCTTAACGGGGGGGCAGGGGGCCGGCGAGCAGTACTTC. As protein: CASSLTGGQGAGEQYF.

This rearrangement joins TRBV7-9 to TRBJ2-5; D is perhaps TRBD1 (6 bases). Judging by the DNA end, TRBJ2-7 fits better; the J call may be wrong. In germline, CDR1 is SEHNR, CDR2 FQNEAQ (reference sequence). This CDR3 comprises 15 residues. The CDR3 is CASSLAETGPDEQYF. Here the CDR3 DNA reads TGTGCCAGCAGCTTAGCCGAGACAGGACCAGACGAGCAGTACTTC.

This chain uses TRBV6-5 with TRBJ1-2; 8 nucleotides match TRBD1. V lost 10 bases and J lost 7; bases outside the gene matches: 11. Germline lookup yields CDR1 MNHEY and CDR2 SVGAGI. CDR3 length: 13 residues. The CDR3 reads CATTIGQGLGYTF. The CDR3 coding sequence is TGTGCCACCACCATAGGACAGGGTCTTGGCTACACCTTC.

The chain links TRBV5-1 to TRBJ1-2, with 8 bases matching TRBD1. The CDR3 is 13 amino acids. The germline CDR1 and CDR2 sequences are SGHRS and YFSETQ. The V gene end was trimmed by 4 bases and the J gene end by 8 bases; junction bases not matched to a gene: 7. The CDR3: CASSRTGRGGYTF. For the CDR3, the DNA is TGCGCCAGCAGCCGGACAGGGAGAGGAGGCTACACCTTC.

The chain joins TRBV5-1 to TRBJ2-1, with 14 bases fitting TRBD2. The V segment lost 5 bases and the J segment 7 bases; nucleotides outside the gene matches: 11. The CDR3 is 17 residues long. Germline V gene data show CDR1 as SGHRS and CDR2 as YFSETQ. In DNA, the CDR3 is TGCGCCAGCAGTCCGACTAGCGGGAGGGCCATGAGAAATGAGCAGTTCTTC. Its translation: CASSPTSGRAMRNEQFF.

This clone showed up just once. The chain combines TRBV30 with TRBJ1-1; the D is unclear. CDR1 and CDR2 from the germline V gene are GTSNPN and SVGIG (reference sequence). This CDR3 is built from 15 residues. V shed 0 bases and J shed 1 base, with 12 bases lying between them. The DNA of the CDR3 is TGTGCCTGGAGTGTACGTCGGGGTGGGAACACTGAAGCTTTCTTT. Protein sequence: CAWSVRRGGNTEAFF.

In its sample, this clone was seen once. The chain links TRBV5-1 to TRBJ2-6; 7 nucleotides align to TRBD1. CDR1 SGHRS and CDR2 YFSETQ come from the germline V gene. J lost 0 bases, V lost 0 bases, and 6 bases had no gene match. CDR3 length equals 18 residues. The CDR3 DNA follows: TGCGCCAGCAGCTTGGGTGGGACAGACAGCTCTGGGGCCAACGTCCTGACTTTC. Its protein is CASSLGGTDSSGANVLTF.

The chain couples TRBV30 to TRBJ2-1; tentatively, D is TRBD1 (5 bases). The length of the CDR3 is 15 residues. The V gene's germline CDR1 is GTSNPN and CDR2 SVGIG (reference sequence). V was pared by 0 bases and J by 2 bases, with 11 bases between. CDR3 DNA: TGTGCCTGGAGTGTAAGGGGCGGAACCTACAATGAGCAGTTCTTC. Its protein product is CAWSVRGGTYNEQFF.

The chain couples TRBV28 to TRBJ2-1; TRBD2 matches 12 bases. Germline V CDR1 and CDR2: MDHEN, SYDVKM. The length of the CDR3 is 14 residues. The V segment lost 5 bases and the J segment 5 bases; nucleotides outside the gene matches: 1. In nucleotides, the CDR3 is TGTGCCAGCAGTAGACTAGCGGGGGACAATGAGCAGTTCTTC. Amino acid sequence: CASSRLAGDNEQFF. The variable domain in full, with the rest retrieved from reference TRBV28 and TRBJ2-1, is DVKVTQSSRYLVKRTGEKVFLECVQDMDHENMFWYRQDPGLGLRLIYFSYDVKMKEKGDIPEGYSVSREKKERFSLILESASTNQTSMYLCASSRLAGDNEQFFGPGTRLTVL.

This chain joins TRBV19 and TRBJ1-1; no reliable D call. The germline CDR1 and CDR2 sequences are LNHDA and SQIVND (reference sequence). V was cut by 5 bases and J by 2 bases, with 18 bases left in between. CDR3 length: 16 amino acids. The CDR3 here is CASSPWNDLGNTEAFF. The CDR3 DNA reads as TGTGCCAGTAGTCCCTGGAACGATCTAGGAAACACTGAAGCTTTCTTT.

This CDR3 is CSVLPGAANYGYTF. The DNA for the CDR3 is TGCAGCGTTTTGCCGGGAGCTGCTAACTATGGCTACACCTTC. The chain links TRBV29-1 to TRBJ1-2; D not resolved. The V and J ends lost 5 bases and 0 bases respectively, with 13 bases between them. The CDR3 is 14 residues long. CDR1 is SQVTM, CDR2 ANQGSEA, per germline.

The rearrangement joins TRBV27 to TRBJ1-4, with D maybe TRBD1 (6 bases). Germline V CDR1 and CDR2: MNHEY, SMNVEV (reference sequence). Trimming removed 0 bases at V and 8 bases at J, with 13 bases between. The CDR3 runs to 15 residues. The CDR3 region is CASSLSAGAGEKLFF. The CDR3 DNA reads as TGTGCCAGCAGTTTATCGGCAGGGGCAGGGGAAAAACTGTTTTTT.

The J gene is TRBJ2-6, the V gene TRBV9; a possible D gene is TRBD1 (5 bases). The germline gives CDR1 SGDLS, CDR2 YYNGEE. This CDR3 region has 16 residues. Trimming shortened V by 0 bases and J by 2 bases, and 9 bases separated the two germline ends. CDR3 in amino acids: CASSVAGAAGANVLTF. Here the CDR3 DNA reads TGTGCCAGCAGCGTAGCTGGGGCTGCTGGGGCCAACGTCCTGACTTTC.

The rearrangement uses TRBV6-5 and TRBJ2-5, with 8 bases identical to TRBD2. TRBJ2-7 explains the end of the DNA better; the J call may be wrong. The CDR3 runs to 15 residues. The germline V gene encodes CDR1 MNHEY and CDR2 SVGAGI. As DNA, the CDR3 is TGTGCCAGCAGTTACCGCCTCGGGAGGGCGGGCGAGCAGTACTTC. It translates to CASSYRLGRAGEQYF.

The J gene is TRBJ2-7, the V gene TRBV30; 10 bases align to TRBD2. Trimming took 3 bases from V and 0 from J; bases not matched to a gene: 5. This CDR3 contains 15 residues. In germline, CDR1 is GTSNPN, CDR2 SVGIG (reference sequence). CDR3 residues: CAWREGLASSYEQYF. The CDR3 DNA reads TGTGCCTGGAGGGAGGGACTAGCGAGCTCCTACGAGCAGTACTTC.

V and J are TRBV5-4 and TRBJ2-5; 7 nucleotides match TRBD2. Unmatched junction bases numbered 4, after V lost 4 bases and J lost 1 base. Germline values: CDR1 SGHNT, CDR2 YYREEE (reference sequence). The CDR3 extends over 14 amino acids. The chain's CDR3 is CASSKVAGQETQYF. The CDR3 coding sequence is TGTGCCAGCAGCAAGGTAGCGGGCCAAGAGACCCAGTACTTC.

The gene calls are TRBV13 and TRBJ2-7; 8 nucleotides agree with TRBD2. Germline lookup yields CDR1 PRHDT and CDR2 FYEKMQ (reference sequence). Trimming cost V 5 bases and J 2 bases; bases outside gene matches: 14. The CDR3 consists of 17 residues. The CDR3 sequence: CASSEYGGASRAYEQYF. The CDR3 DNA reads as TGTGCCAGCAGCGAATACGGGGGGGCCAGTCGGGCCTACGAGCAGTACTTC. The full variable domain, completed using reference TRBV13 and TRBJ2-7, is AAGVIQSPRHLIKEKRETATLKCYPIPRHDTVYWYQQGPGQDPQFLISFYEKMQSDKGSIPDRFSAQQFSDYHSELNMSSLELGDSALYFCASSEYGGASRAYEQYFGPGTRLTVT.